The 8 T cell receptor beta chains below all came from one sample that was sequenced in a study of T-cell memory formation after mild COVID-19. TCRdb re-called the 5' RACE reads through MiXCR, storing one row per CDR3 protein. The sample contains roughly 120,000 distinct CDR3 sequences, roughly 15% of which appear only once. The specimen sequenced was PBMCs or a T cell subset sorted from them (not recorded which). The receptors shown here come from an adult woman who had mild COVID-19 (a few samples of this study predate the infection). Cell type and time point are not known.

This clonotype occurred once. The chain links TRBV19 to TRBJ2-3; the D gene is possibly TRBD1 (6 bases). This CDR3 has 14 amino acids. V lost 9 bases and J lost 4, with 17 bases in between. In germline, CDR1 is LNHDA, CDR2 SQIVND (reference sequence). CDR3 residues: CASQQGLGADTQYF. CDR3 coding DNA: TGTGCCAGCCAACAGGGTCTGGGAGCAGATACGCAGTATTTT.

Remarks on this clonotype: The germline gene is not matched at one end of the junction; a read error may be the cause. V and J are TRBV12-3 or TRBV12-4 and TRBJ2-1; D is uncertain. The CDR3 extends over 16 amino acids. CDR3 protein: CASSLAQNLAYNEQFF. The CDR3 nucleotides are TGTGCCAGCAGCTTAGCCCAAAACTTGGCCTACAATGAGCAGTTCTTC.

The chain carries TRBV12-3 or TRBV12-4 and TRBJ2-5; D may correspond to TRBD1 or TRBD2 (5 bases each). This CDR3 is 17 amino acids long. V was cut by 4 bases and J by 5 bases, with 23 bases left in between. The CDR3 here is CASSSESGAWDRETQYF. The CDR3 bases are TGTGCCAGCAGTTCCGAGTCCGGGGCCTGGGATAGGGAGACCCAGTACTTC.

This clonotype was seen at least ten times. J is TRBJ2-1 and V is TRBV5-1, with 16 bases identical to TRBD2. V shed 4 bases, J shed 12 bases, and the junction held 7 bases outside the gene matches. The V gene's germline CDR1 is SGHRS and CDR2 YFSETQ. The CDR3 spans 15 residues. CDR3 amino acids: CASSLGTSGRARQFF. CDR3 DNA sequence: TGCGCCAGCAGCCTTGGGACTAGCGGGAGGGCCCGGCAGTTCTTC. Full variable domain (rest looked up from reference TRBV5-1 and TRBJ2-1): KAGVTQTPRYLIKTRGQQVTLSCSPISGHRSVSWYQQTPGQGLQFLFEYFSETQRNKGNFPGRFSGRQFSNSRSEMNVSTLELGDSALYLCASSLGTSGRARQFFGPGTRLTVL.

The chain links TRBV28 to TRBJ1-5, with 7 bases identical to TRBD1. The V gene end was trimmed by 4 bases and the J gene end by 7 bases; junction bases not matched to a gene: 4. Germline V gives CDR1 MDHEN, CDR2 SYDVKM. This CDR3 region has 13 residues. The CDR3 reads CASSSTGAQPQHF. The CDR3 coding sequence is TGTGCCAGCAGTTCCACAGGGGCCCAGCCCCAGCATTTT.

A few counts support this clonotype. The chain joins TRBV27 to TRBJ2-5; TRBD2 aligns across 8 bases. Per germline, CDR1 MNHEY and CDR2 SMNVEV (reference sequence). There are 17 residues in the CDR3. The junction had 14 bases not matched to a gene; V was cut back by 6 bases and J by 2 bases. DNA of the CDR3: TGTGCCAGCAGCCCTCGAAGAGCGGGGGAGCCACAAGAGACCCAGTACTTC. It is translated as CASSPRRAGEPQETQYF.

This clonotype showed up just a few times. The J gene is TRBJ2-7, the V gene TRBV6-5, with TRBD2 identical over 10 bases. Looked up from germline, CDR1 is MNHEY and CDR2 is SVGAGI. This CDR3 spans 14 amino acids. With V trimmed by 6 bases and J by 4 bases, 6 bases remained unmatched. The CDR3 nucleotides are TGTGCCAGCAGCCGGCCTAGCGGGAGATACGAGCAGTACTTC. Its protein is CASSRPSGRYEQYF.

The chain couples TRBV4-1 to TRBJ2-3; 8 bases align to TRBD2. V was pared by 3 bases and J by 2 bases, with 4 bases of the junction left unmatched. Germline lookup yields CDR1 MGHRA and CDR2 YSYEKL. The CDR3 sequence is 15 residues long. CDR3 sequence (DNA): TGCGCCAGCAGCCAGCTTAGCGGGGTCACAGATACGCAGTATTTT. This codes for CASSQLSGVTDTQYF.